This TCR beta chain appears in the sequencing data of a study of blood T cells in healthy people across ages. In its sample, this clonotype was seen a few times. Primed by a sample-barcoded 5' primer and a J-beta primer mix, a second PCR proceeded for roughly 6 to 12 cycles. Via MiXCR, TCRdb re-called the 5' RACE reads, giving one row per CDR3 protein. Among 1.5 million or so distinct CDR3 sequences listed, 42% were seen once. Deletions cut 4 bases from V and 2 bases from J, with 17 bases between. Germline CDR1 SGDLS, CDR2 YYNGEE. The CDR3 extends over 16 amino acids. This chain uses TRBV9 with TRBJ2-3; perhaps TRBD2 as D (6 bases). Sample: blood. The sequence derives from a woman aged 18-30 years in good health. CDR3 coding DNA: TGTGCCAGCAGCCCCCGACTAGGTGGTCCCACAGATACGCAGTATTTT. Its protein product is CASSPRLGGPTDTQYF.